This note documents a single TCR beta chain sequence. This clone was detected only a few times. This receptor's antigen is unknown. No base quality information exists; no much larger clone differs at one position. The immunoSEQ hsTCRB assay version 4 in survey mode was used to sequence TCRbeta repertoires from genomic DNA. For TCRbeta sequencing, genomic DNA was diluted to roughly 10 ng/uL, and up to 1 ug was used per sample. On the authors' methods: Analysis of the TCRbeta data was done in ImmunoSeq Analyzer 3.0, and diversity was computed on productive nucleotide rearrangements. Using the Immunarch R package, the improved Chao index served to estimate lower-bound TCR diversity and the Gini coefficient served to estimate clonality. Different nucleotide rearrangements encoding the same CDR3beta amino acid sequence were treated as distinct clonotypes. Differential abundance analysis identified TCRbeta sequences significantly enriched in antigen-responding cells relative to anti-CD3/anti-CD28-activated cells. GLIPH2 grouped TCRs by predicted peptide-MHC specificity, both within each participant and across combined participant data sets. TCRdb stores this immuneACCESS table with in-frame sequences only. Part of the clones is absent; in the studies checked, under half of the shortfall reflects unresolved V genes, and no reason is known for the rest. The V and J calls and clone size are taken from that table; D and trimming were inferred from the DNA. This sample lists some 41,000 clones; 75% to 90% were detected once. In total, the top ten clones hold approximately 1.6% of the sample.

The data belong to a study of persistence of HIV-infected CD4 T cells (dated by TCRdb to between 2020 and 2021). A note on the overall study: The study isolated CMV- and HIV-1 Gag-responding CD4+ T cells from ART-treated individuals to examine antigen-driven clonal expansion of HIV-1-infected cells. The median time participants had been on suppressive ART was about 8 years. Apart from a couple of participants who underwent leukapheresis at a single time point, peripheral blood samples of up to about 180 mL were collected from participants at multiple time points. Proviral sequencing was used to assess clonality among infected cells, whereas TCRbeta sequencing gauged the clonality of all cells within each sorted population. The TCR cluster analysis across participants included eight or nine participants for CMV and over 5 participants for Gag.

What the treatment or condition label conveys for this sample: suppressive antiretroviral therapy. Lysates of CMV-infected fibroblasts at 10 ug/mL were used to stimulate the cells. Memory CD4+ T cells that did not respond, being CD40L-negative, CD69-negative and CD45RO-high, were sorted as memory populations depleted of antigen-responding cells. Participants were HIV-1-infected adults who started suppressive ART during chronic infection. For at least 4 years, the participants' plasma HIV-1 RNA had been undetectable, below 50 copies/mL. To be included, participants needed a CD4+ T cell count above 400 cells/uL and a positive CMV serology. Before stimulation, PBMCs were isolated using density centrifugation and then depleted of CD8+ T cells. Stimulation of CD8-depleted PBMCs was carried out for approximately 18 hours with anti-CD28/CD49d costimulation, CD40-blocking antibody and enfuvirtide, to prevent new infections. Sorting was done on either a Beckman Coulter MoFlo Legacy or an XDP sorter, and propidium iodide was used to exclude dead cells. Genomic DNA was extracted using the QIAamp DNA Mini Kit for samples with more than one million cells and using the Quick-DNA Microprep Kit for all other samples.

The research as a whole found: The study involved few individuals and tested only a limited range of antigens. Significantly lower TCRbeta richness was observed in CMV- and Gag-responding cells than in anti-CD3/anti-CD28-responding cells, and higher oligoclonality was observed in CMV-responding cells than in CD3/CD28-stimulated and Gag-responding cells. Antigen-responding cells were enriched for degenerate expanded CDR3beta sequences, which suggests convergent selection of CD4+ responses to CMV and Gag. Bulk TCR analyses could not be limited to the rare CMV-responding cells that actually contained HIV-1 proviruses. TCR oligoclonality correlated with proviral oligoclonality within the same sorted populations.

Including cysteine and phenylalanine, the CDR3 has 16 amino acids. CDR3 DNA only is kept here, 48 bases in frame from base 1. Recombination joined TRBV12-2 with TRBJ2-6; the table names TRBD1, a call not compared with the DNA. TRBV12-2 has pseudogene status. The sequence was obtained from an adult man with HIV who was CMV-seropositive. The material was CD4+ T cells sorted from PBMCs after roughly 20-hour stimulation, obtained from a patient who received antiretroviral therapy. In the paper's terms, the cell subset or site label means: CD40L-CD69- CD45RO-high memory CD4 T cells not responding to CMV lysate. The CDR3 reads CASRLERQAGANVLTF. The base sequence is TGTGCAAGTCGCTTAGAACGGCAGGCTGGGGCCAACGTCCTGACTTTC.